The 12 T cell receptor beta chains listed next were all sequenced from one sample in a study of multiple sclerosis patients with progressive multifocal leukoencephalopathy. This table comes from immunoSEQ multiplex PCR, and its TCRdb copy is limited to in-frame clones, with some not included. The sample comprises approximately 35,000 clones, about 90% of which are singletons, and roughly 3.1% rests with the top ten. The time point: time of PML onset. This sample comprised PBMCs, obtained from a patient treated with natalizumab. The receptor set was obtained from a human donor with progressive multifocal leukoencephalopathy.

The V and J genes are TRBV7-2 and TRBJ2-1; the match to TRBD2 covers 10 bases. Germline V gene lookup returns CDR1 SGHTA and CDR2 FQGNSA. The V gene end was trimmed by 6 bases and the J gene end by 15 bases; junction bases not matched to a gene: 11. This CDR3 contains 13 residues. Here the CDR3 DNA reads TGTGCCAGCAGTCTGAGCGGGAGGGGGAGCGGGTTCTTC. Its translation is CASSLSGRGSGFF.

This clone came up a few times. V is TRBV16 and J is TRBJ2-1; D remains ambiguous. Trimming removed 3 bases from V and 6 bases from J, with 12 bases in between. The CDR3 has 14 amino acids. Germline V lookup: CDR1 KGHSY, CDR2 FQNENV. The CDR3 is CASSHSSPGNEQFF. The CDR3 nucleotides read TGTGCCAGCAGCCATTCTAGTCCCGGCAATGAGCAGTTCTTC. Full variable domain (missing parts from reference TRBV16 and TRBJ2-1): GEEVAQTPKHLVRGEGQKAKLYCAPIKGHSYVFWYQQVLKNEFKFLISFQNENVFDETGMPKERFSAKCLPNSPCSLEIQATKLEDSAVYFCASSHSSPGNEQFFGPGTRLTVL.

J is TRBJ2-7 and V is TRBV9; TRBD1 agrees at 10 bases. Germline V gene lookup returns CDR1 SGDLS and CDR2 YYNGEE. This CDR3 has 15 residues. Germline trimming cut 0 bases from V and 3 bases from J; bases unmatched to any gene: 3. The CDR3 nucleotides read TGTGCCAGCAGCGTAGAGGACAGGGGGATCTACGAGCAGTACTTC. Amino acids: CASSVEDRGIYEQYF.

V usage is TRBV5-1 and J usage is TRBJ2-1; 7 bases align to TRBD2. J was trimmed by 4 bases and V by 1 base; bases with no gene match: 8. Germline CDR1 reads SGHRS; CDR2 reads YFSETQ. This CDR3 contains 16 residues. This chain's CDR3 is CASSLSPASGYNEQFF. As DNA, the CDR3 is TGCGCCAGCAGCTTGAGTCCGGCTAGCGGTTACAATGAGCAGTTCTTC.

This clone was detected only once. V is TRBV19 and J is TRBJ1-1, with D unresolved. This CDR3 has 14 residues. V lost 2 bases, J lost 1 base, and 8 bases lay in between. Germline CDR1 and CDR2: LNHDA and SQIVND (reference sequence). CDR3 coding DNA: TGTGCCAGTAGTATAAAGGCGGCGAACACTGAAGCTTTCTTT. This sequence encodes CASSIKAANTEAFF.

The rearrangement links TRBV4-3 to TRBJ2-2; 11 bases are shared with TRBD2. Germline lookup yields CDR1 LGHNA and CDR2 YSLEER. With 0 bases clipped from V and 7 bases from J, the junction kept 10 bases outside the gene matches. CDR3 size: 18 residues. The CDR3 spells CASSQDRVAGGSGGELFF. The CDR3 DNA reads as TGCGCCAGCAGCCAAGATCGGGTAGCGGGAGGGTCCGGCGGGGAGCTGTTTTTT.

The V call is TRBV25-1, the J call TRBJ2-7; the D is unclear. CDR1 and CDR2 from the germline V gene are MGHDK and SYGVNS. The CDR3 sequence is 12 residues long. Trimming left V 5 bases short and J 7 bases short, with 12 bases between. DNA of the CDR3: TGTGCCAGCAGTCCTGCCCTGAGTGAGCAGTACTTC. Its translation is CASSPALSEQYF.

The gene calls are TRBV2 and TRBJ2-2, with 13 bases lining up with TRBD2. V shed 4 bases and J 6 bases; nucleotides not matched to a gene: 2. Germline CDR1 SNHLY, CDR2 FYNNEI. The CDR3 runs to 15 residues. This chain's CDR3 is CASSALAGGPGELFF. Written as DNA, the CDR3 is TGTGCCAGCAGTGCACTAGCGGGAGGGCCCGGGGAGCTGTTTTTT.

The chain carries TRBV29-1 and TRBJ2-7; D might be TRBD1 (6 bases). V lost 5 bases to trimming and J lost 3 bases, with 8 bases between them. CDR3 length: 11 amino acids. Looked up from germline, CDR1 is SQVTM and CDR2 is ANQGSEA. The CDR3 nucleotides are TGCAGCGTTAAACAGGGCTACGAGCAGTACTTC. As protein: CSVKQGYEQYF.

The chain carries TRBV28 and TRBJ2-1, with 9 nucleotides matching TRBD1. Trimming cost V 6 bases and J 6 bases; bases outside gene matches: 6. Germline loops: CDR1 MDHEN, CDR2 SYDVKM. The CDR3 has 14 residues. CDR3 sequence reads: CASRRDRVINEQFF. CDR3 in DNA: TGTGCCAGCAGACGGGACAGGGTAATCAATGAGCAGTTCTTC.

This chain uses TRBV28 with TRBJ2-7; D not resolved. V lost 6 bases and J 4 bases, leaving 16 bases between the germline ends. Germline V gene lookup returns CDR1 MDHEN and CDR2 SYDVKM. The CDR3 loop spans 14 amino acids. CDR3 sequence: CASRPGSLSYEQYF. The CDR3 DNA sequence: TGTGCCAGCAGACCCGGTTCCTTGTCTTACGAGCAGTACTTC.

The rearrangement links TRBV9 to TRBJ1-2, with D possibly TRBD1 on 5 matching bases. Deletions cut 3 bases from V and 2 bases from J, with 11 bases between. The germline CDR1 and CDR2 sequences are SGDLS and YYNGEE. The length of the CDR3 is 14 residues. This CDR3 is CASSAGQMNYGYTF. The CDR3 nucleotides read TGTGCCAGCAGCGCGGGGCAGATGAACTATGGCTACACCTTC.